The next 27 T cell receptor beta chains were all read from a single sample in a study of regulatory T cells in long-lasting Graves disease. Researchers made TCR beta libraries by using iRepertoire HTBI primers and running Arm-PCR on CDR3 regions. TCRdb re-called the multiplex PCR reads with MiXCR, one entry per CDR3 protein. The table includes about 470,000 distinct CDR3 sequences, under 20% detected once. Regarding time point: newly diagnosed GD, antithyroid drugs for less than 3 months. Making the TCR library involved RNA that had been extracted from PBMCs. The sample was also linked to a second study, of T cells in Graves' hyperthyroidism and ophthalmopathy.

The sequenced sample was peripheral blood mononuclear cells (PBMCs), obtained at new diagnosis, from a patient treated with antithyroid drugs. The source is a man aged 40-55 years with Graves disease.

Points on this clonotype: A far larger clone is off by one base, so a read error is likely. The chain links TRBV11-2 to TRBJ2-7; D assignment may be TRBD1 or TRBD2 (6 bases each). V dropped 5 bases and J dropped 7 bases, with 21 bases sitting between them. CDR3 length: 15 amino acids. In germline, CDR1 is SGHAT, CDR2 FQNNGV. Here the CDR3 reads CASSHTSGGGNEQYF. In DNA form, the CDR3 reads TGTGCCAGCAGCCATACCAGCGGAGGGGGGAATGAGCAGTACTTC. Together with reference TRBV11-2 and TRBJ2-7, the CDR3 gives the full variable domain: EAGVAQSPRYKIIEKRQSVAFWCNPISGHATLYWYQQILGQGPKLLIQFQNNGVVDDSQLPKDRFSAERLKGVDSTLKIQPAKLEDSAVYLCASSHTSGGGNEQYFGPGTRLTVT.

The chain couples TRBV7-9 to TRBJ2-7; TRBD2 matches 13 bases. Germline V gives CDR1 SEHNR, CDR2 FQNEAQ (reference sequence). Losses at the gene ends were 11 bases for V and 3 bases for J; bases not matched to a gene: 10. CDR3 length: 15 amino acids. In nucleotides, the CDR3 is TGTGCCGGGGGGAGGACTAGCGGGAGTATCTACGAGCAGTACTTC. Translation gives CAGGRTSGSIYEQYF.

This clonotype has a count of ten or more. The chain couples TRBV6-1 to TRBJ1-5; D might be TRBD1 (6 bases). The CDR3 loop spans 14 amino acids. Per the germline V gene, CDR1 is MNHNS and CDR2 is SASEGT. The germline V and J ends were trimmed by 5 bases and 1 base, with 9 bases remaining between them. The chain's CDR3 is CASSTGTSNQPQHF. The CDR3 coding sequence is TGTGCCAGCAGTACCGGGACAAGCAATCAGCCCCAGCATTTT.

The chain uses TRBV12-3 or TRBV12-4 and TRBJ1-4, with D unclear. The V end lost 3 bases, the J end lost 8 bases, and 19 bases lay between the germline ends. CDR3 length: 16 amino acids. This CDR3 reads CASSFTWGTGGEKLFF. CDR3 in DNA: TGTGCCAGCAGTTTCACATGGGGAACGGGAGGGGAAAAACTGTTTTTT.

This rearrangement joins TRBV5-1 to TRBJ2-7, with no clear D. Trimming cost V 3 bases and J 2 bases, with 9 bases left between them. The CDR3 is made up of 13 amino acids. The V gene's germline CDR1 is SGHRS and CDR2 YFSETQ. The CDR3 here is CASSSHGPYEQYF. The CDR3 nucleotides read TGCGCCAGCAGCTCCCACGGCCCCTACGAGCAGTACTTC.

As to this clonotype: Without the conserved terminal phenylalanine or tryptophan, this CDR3 likely stems from a read error. The rearrangement joins TRBV28 to TRBJ1-6; weak D call: TRBD1 (5 bases). Deletions cut 2 bases from V and 1 base from J, with 6 bases between. Germline V gives CDR1 MDHEN, CDR2 SYDVKM. The length of the CDR3 is 15 residues. This CDR3 reads CASSLGASYNSPLHL. CDR3 DNA: TGTGCCAGCAGTTTAGGGGCTTCCTATAATTCACCCCTCCACTTG.

The sample holds many counts of this clonotype. The chain combines TRBV12-3 or TRBV12-4 with TRBJ1-2; a possible D gene is TRBD1 (5 bases). Deletions cut 3 bases from V and 1 base from J, with 12 bases between. The CDR3 spans 15 residues. The CDR3: CASSFGATINYGYTF. DNA of the CDR3: TGTGCCAGCAGTTTCGGGGCGACGATTAACTATGGCTACACCTTC.

This clonotype appeared many times. The chain links TRBV7-9 to TRBJ2-1, with TRBD2 matching 15 bases. Germline V lookup: CDR1 SEHNR, CDR2 FQNEAQ (reference sequence). The CDR3 has 17 amino acids. With V trimmed by 4 bases and J by 8 bases, 9 bases remained unmatched. The CDR3 sequence is CASSSGGLAGGSYEQFF. The CDR3 DNA is TGTGCCAGCAGCTCAGGAGGACTAGCGGGAGGGAGCTATGAGCAGTTCTTC.

The chain combines TRBV7-9 with TRBJ1-4, with unresolved D. This CDR3 contains 16 residues. The ends were cut back, 1 base at V and 7 bases at J, with 16 bases in the middle. From germline, CDR1 is SEHNR and CDR2 FQNEAQ (reference sequence). DNA of the CDR3: TGTGCCAGCAGCTTAGGTTTGCAGATTCTAAGTGAAAAACTGTTTTTT. Its translation is CASSLGLQILSEKLFF.

This clonotype was detected ten times or more. The rearrangement joins TRBV29-1 to TRBJ2-1; 14 bases map to TRBD2. Germline CDR1 SQVTM, CDR2 ANQGSEA. The CDR3 extends over 15 amino acids. With V trimmed by 3 bases and J by 9 bases, 7 bases remained unmatched. The CDR3 DNA follows: TGCAGCGTTGACGGGACTAGCGGGAGCTACGGTGAGCAGTTCTTC. It is translated as CSVDGTSGSYGEQFF.

The V gene is TRBV6-2 or TRBV6-3, the J gene TRBJ1-2; no clear D. This CDR3 has 13 residues. Trimming removed 0 bases at V and 6 bases at J, with 8 bases between. Germline V gene lookup returns CDR1 MNHEY and CDR2 SVGEGT. The CDR3 reads CASSYSGQNGYTF. CDR3 DNA sequence: TGTGCCAGCAGTTACTCGGGTCAAAATGGCTACACCTTC.

The table lists this clonotype with a few counts. The chain employs TRBV2 and TRBJ1-5; possible D gene TRBD1, 5 bases. The CDR3 sequence is 14 residues long. Between the trimmed V and J ends, which lost 4 bases and 7 bases, there was a span of 14 bases. Germline V gives CDR1 SNHLY, CDR2 FYNNEI. The CDR3 sequence: CASSGSRGVQPQHF. The DNA of the CDR3 is TGTGCCAGCAGTGGGTCAAGGGGTGTGCAGCCCCAGCATTTT.

This clonotype showed up just a few times. The chain combines TRBV27 with TRBJ1-4; D may be TRBD1 (6 bases). From germline, CDR1 is MNHEY and CDR2 SMNVEV (reference sequence). With 6 bases removed from V and 0 bases from J, the gap between germline ends came to 20 bases. The CDR3 has 18 amino acids. CDR3 region: CASRTYYREVATNEKLFF. The CDR3 nucleotides are TGTGCCAGCAGGACTTACTACAGGGAGGTCGCAACTAATGAAAAACTGTTTTTT.

The chain combines TRBV5-1 with TRBJ2-7, with 13 bases fitting TRBD2. V shed 4 bases, J shed 5 bases, and the junction held 6 bases outside the gene matches. The CDR3 has 15 amino acids. CDR1 is SGHRS, CDR2 YFSETQ, per germline. CDR3 DNA sequence: TGCGCCAGCAGCACACTAGCGGGAGGGATCAACGAGCAGTACTTC. Amino acid sequence: CASSTLAGGINEQYF.

This clonotype was observed at least ten times. J is TRBJ2-3 and V is TRBV6-5; TRBD2 agrees at 8 bases. Germline CDR1 and CDR2: MNHEY and SVGAGI. This CDR3 contains 20 residues. V trimming: 0 bases; J trimming: 4 bases; junction bases outside the gene matches: 18. Written as DNA, the CDR3 is TGTGCCAGCAGTTACTCGACAGCGGGAGTATTCGTAGGTGGGGCAGATACGCAGTATTTT. It codes for CASSYSTAGVFVGGADTQYF.

The gene calls are TRBV7-9 and TRBJ2-3, with D tentatively TRBD1 (6 bases). The CDR3 loop spans 14 amino acids. The V gene lost 7 bases and the J gene lost 4 bases, with 15 bases spanning the gap. Germline assignment: CDR1 SEHNR and CDR2 FQNEAQ (reference sequence). Here the CDR3 reads CASTPRGIPDTQYF. For the CDR3, the DNA is TGTGCCAGCACCCCTAGGGGGATCCCAGATACGCAGTATTTT.

The J gene is TRBJ2-5, the V gene TRBV14; 7 nucleotides agree with TRBD1. Germline V gene data show CDR1 as SGHDN and CDR2 as FVKESK. This CDR3 contains 14 residues. J gave up 7 bases and V 1 base, and 6 bases lay outside the gene matches. CDR3 loop: CASSQGTGPGTQYF. In DNA form, the CDR3 reads TGTGCCAGCAGCCAAGGGACAGGCCCGGGGACCCAGTACTTC.

In its sample, this clonotype was seen many times. V usage is TRBV12-3 or TRBV12-4 and J usage is TRBJ1-1; 7 nucleotides line up with TRBD1. This CDR3 region has 14 residues. V trimming: 5 bases; J trimming: 5 bases; junction bases outside the gene matches: 8. CDR3 sequence: CASSPTGVGTEAFF. Here the CDR3 DNA reads TGTGCCAGCAGTCCAACAGGGGTAGGAACTGAAGCTTTCTTT.

The chain combines TRBV7-9 with TRBJ2-5, with D possibly TRBD2 on 6 matching bases. This CDR3 is 15 amino acids long. Trimming removed 6 bases at V and 0 bases at J, with 14 bases between. Germline CDR1 and CDR2: SEHNR and FQNEAQ (reference sequence). CDR3 loop: CASRGLGGYQETQYF. The CDR3 nucleotides read TGTGCCAGCAGGGGACTTGGCGGCTACCAAGAGACCCAGTACTTC.

In its sample, this clonotype was seen many times. The gene calls are TRBV20-1 and TRBJ2-7, with 8 bases fitting TRBD2. The CDR3 is made up of 14 amino acids. Losses at the gene ends were 6 bases for V and 4 bases for J; bases not matched to a gene: 11. Germline V CDR1 and CDR2: DFQATT, SNEGSKA (reference sequence). CDR3 residues: CSARDRGGGYEQYF. CDR3 nucleotides: TGCAGTGCCCGAGATCGGGGGGGCGGGTACGAGCAGTACTTC.

This clonotype showed up many times. V and J are TRBV7-8 and TRBJ2-7; 7 bases agree with TRBD1. The length of the CDR3 is 13 residues. The junction had 5 bases not matched to a gene; V was cut back by 6 bases and J by 3 bases. Germline V lookup: CDR1 SGHVS, CDR2 FQNEAQ. CDR3 protein: CASSVGTVYEQYF. The CDR3 nucleotides read TGTGCCAGCAGTGTCGGGACAGTCTACGAGCAGTACTTC. The full variable domain, rest sourced from reference TRBV7-8 and TRBJ2-7, is GAGVSQSPRYKVAKRGQDVALRCDPISGHVSLFWYQQALGQGPEFLTYFQNEAQLDKSGLPSDRFFAERPEGSVSTLKIQRTQQEDSAVYLCASSVGTVYEQYFGPGTRLTVT.

This clonotype appeared a few times. V is TRBV9 and J is TRBJ1-2, with D perhaps TRBD1 (6 bases). Germline assignment: CDR1 SGDLS and CDR2 YYNGEE. The CDR3 loop spans 12 amino acids. The V gene lost 3 bases and the J gene lost 4 bases, with 7 bases spanning the gap. The CDR3 here is CASSDRVYGYTF. CDR3 DNA sequence: TGTGCCAGCAGCGACAGGGTCTATGGCTACACCTTC.

Many counts were recorded for this clonotype. At one end the junction does not follow the germline gene, possibly because of a read error. The chain recombines TRBV7-7 with TRBJ2-1; 11 positions match TRBD2. This CDR3 is 18 amino acids long. From germline, CDR1 is SSHAT and CDR2 FNYEAQ (reference sequence). The CDR3 sequence: CASSLGIAGGPGRDEQFF. Written as DNA, the CDR3 is TGTGCTAGCAGCTTAGGAATAGCGGGAGGGCCAGGGCGCGATGAGCAGTTCTTC.

The chain carries TRBV19 and TRBJ2-7, with 10 bases that match TRBD1. The CDR3 is made up of 13 amino acids. The germline gives CDR1 LNHDA, CDR2 SQIVND (reference sequence). V shed 10 bases and J 3 bases; nucleotides not matched to a gene: 6. CDR3 coding DNA: TGTGCCACCTCGACAGGGGGCGTCTACGAGCAGTACTTC. It codes for CATSTGGVYEQYF.

This clonotype was seen many times. This rearrangement joins TRBV5-1 to TRBJ2-1; TRBD2 matches at 11 bases. This CDR3 contains 17 residues. Germline V gives CDR1 SGHRS, CDR2 YFSETQ. J lost 3 bases, V lost 4 bases, and 9 bases had no gene match. The CDR3 spells CASSRTRLAGGYNEQFF. CDR3 bases: TGCGCCAGCAGCCGTACCCGCCTAGCGGGAGGCTACAATGAGCAGTTCTTC.

Ten or more counts support this clonotype. The chain couples TRBV2 to TRBJ1-2; 7 bases agree with TRBD1. V gave up 6 bases and J gave up 4 bases; unmatched junction bases: 14. Germline lookup yields CDR1 SNHLY and CDR2 FYNNEI. This CDR3 comprises 16 residues. The CDR3 loop is CASSGSGGGAGYGYTF. The CDR3 nucleotides read TGTGCCAGCAGCGGCTCCGGAGGGGGCGCGGGCTATGGCTACACCTTC.

This chain joins TRBV19 and TRBJ2-1; 9 bases map to TRBD1. Germline trimming cut 3 bases from V and 0 bases from J; bases unmatched to any gene: 6. The CDR3 has 17 amino acids. CDR1 is LNHDA, CDR2 SQIVND, per germline (reference sequence). CDR3 region: CASSMGQGSFSYNEQFF. The CDR3 DNA reads TGTGCCAGTAGTATGGGACAGGGATCATTCTCCTACAATGAGCAGTTCTTC.